This T cell receptor (beta chain) was obtained from a study of shared clonotypes between healthy human individuals. Study-wide background: Each donor's CD4 naive and CD4 memory cells filled three plates apiece, CD8 naive two, and CD8 memory one.

Repertoires were generated with immunoSEQ multiplex PCR, while TCRdb's copy carries only in-frame clones and drops some. The table has over a million clones, roughly 80% seen once. In the case of this clone: What it recognizes is unknown.

Trimming cost V 1 base and J 5 bases; bases outside gene matches: 9. This CDR3 region has 15 residues. Looked up from germline, CDR1 is SQVTM and CDR2 is ANQGSEA. Broader study findings: Estimated clonotype richness was generally higher in naive than memory subsets. Some clonotypes were shared by all four sorted-subset donors, while others were not shared. The non-shared ones had lower generation probabilities than the shared ones. Clonotype sharing among the donors was expected to vary with sequencing depth.

The TCR was taken from a man aged 18 to 29 in good health. This sequence joins TRBV29-1 and TRBJ2-7; 9 bases line up with TRBD2. The source material was memory CD4+ T cells sorted from blood. Sample subset: CD45RA-negative fraction. CDR3 DNA sequence: TGCAGCGTTGAAGCGCCTAGCGGGAACTTGGACGAGCAGTACTTC. Its translation is CSVEAPSGNLDEQYF.